The present entry profiles one T cell receptor beta chain with its context. CD45RO-negative, CCR7-selected cells formed the naive CD8 fraction, which excluded terminally differentiated effector memory CD45RA+ cells. This sample is part of a study of shared clonotypes between healthy human individuals. The V gene lost 3 bases and the J gene lost 3 bases, with 13 bases spanning the gap. CDR3 length: 14 amino acids. In germline, CDR1 is SGHRS, CDR2 YFSETQ. Method: immunoSEQ multiplex PCR; TCRdb's copy keeps in-frame clones and lacks some. Of around 600,000 clones in the sample, about 98% were seen once. V is TRBV5-1 and J is TRBJ2-7, with TRBD1 as a possible D gene (6 bases). The clonotype was recovered from a man under 40 in good health. The source material was naive CD8+ T cells sorted from blood. The CDR3, as DNA: TGCGCCAGCAGCTCTCCCGGGACATTCTACGAGCAGTACTTC. It is translated as CASSSPGTFYEQYF.